Listed here are 24 T cell receptor beta chains from one sample, sequenced in a study of T cells in Graves' hyperthyroidism and ophthalmopathy. The investigators amplified TCR beta CDR3 regions from RNA transcripts. Primed by the HTBI set, a first-round RT-PCR was run on the TCR CDR3. TCRdb re-derived calls from the multiplex PCR reads in MiXCR, one entry per CDR3 protein. The sample contains approximately 690,000 distinct CDR3 sequences, 13% to 15% of which appear only once. Sequencing was carried out using blood. Receptors were obtained from a woman aged 45-65 years with Graves' ophthalmopathy.

This clonotype occurred many times. This chain uses TRBV30 with TRBJ2-7; TRBD2 agrees at 8 bases. V dropped 0 bases and J dropped 1; count of bases not matched to a gene: 2. Germline V gene data show CDR1 as GTSNPN and CDR2 as SVGIG (reference sequence). This CDR3 comprises 14 residues. The CDR3 protein is CAWSVSGGSYEQYF. The CDR3 coding sequence is TGTGCCTGGAGTGTGTCGGGAGGGTCCTACGAGCAGTACTTC.

Turning to this clonotype: The junction and the germline gene differ at one end; a read error may be behind it. The rearrangement links TRBV5-6 to TRBJ2-1; weak D call: TRBD2 (5 bases). CDR3 length equals 16 residues. From germline, CDR1 is SGHDT and CDR2 YYEEEE. CDR3: CASSALARRSYDEQFF. CDR3 nucleotides: TGTGCCAGCAGCGCCTTAGCGAGACGCTCCTACGATGAGCAGTTCTTC.

This clonotype was detected many times. This chain uses TRBV29-1 with TRBJ1-2; D gene unclear. CDR1 SQVTM and CDR2 ANQGSEA come from the germline V gene. The V end was cut by 6 bases, the J end by 4 bases, with 18 bases between. This CDR3 region has 14 residues. The CDR3, as DNA: TGCAGCGTCGCTCCAGGTGGGGAAGTCTATGGCTACACCTTC. Its protein product is CSVAPGGEVYGYTF.

J is TRBJ2-7 and V is TRBV7-2; 9 nucleotides agree with TRBD1. Germline trimming cut 5 bases from V and 4 bases from J; bases unmatched to any gene: 9. This CDR3 is built from 15 residues. Germline loops: CDR1 SGHTA, CDR2 FQGNSA. The CDR3 DNA is TGTGCCAGCAGCAGGACAGGGGATTTATTGTACGAGCAGTACTTC. Protein product: CASSRTGDLLYEQYF.

This clonotype was found many times. The genes are TRBV28 and TRBJ2-7, with 7 positions matching TRBD2. Trimming took 3 bases from V and 5 from J; bases not matched to a gene: 4. The CDR3 has 13 amino acids. Germline CDR1 MDHEN, CDR2 SYDVKM. The CDR3 spells CASSFPSGNEQYF. CDR3 in DNA: TGTGCCAGCAGTTTTCCTAGCGGTAACGAGCAGTACTTC.

This clonotype was seen many times. J is TRBJ2-2 and V is TRBV7-6; D gene unclear. The V and J ends lost 5 bases and 4 bases respectively, with 11 bases between them. CDR1 SGHVS and CDR2 FNYEAQ come from the germline V gene. This CDR3 region has 14 residues. CDR3 residues: CASSLGRGTGELFF. The CDR3 nucleotides read TGTGCCAGCAGCCTCGGTCGCGGCACCGGGGAGCTGTTTTTT.

A note on this clonotype: A read error may be the cause here, since a much bigger clone is one base away. The chain joins TRBV24-1 to TRBJ2-2, with a weak D call TRBD1 (5 bases). The germline CDR1 and CDR2 sequences are KGHDR and SFDVKD. V lost 5 bases to trimming and J lost 1 base, with 16 bases between them. The CDR3 totals 17 residues. The CDR3, as DNA: TGTGCCACCAGTGGTACAAACAGGATTGGGAACACCGGGGAGCTGTTTTTT. Translation gives CATSGTNRIGNTGELFF.

This clonotype has ten or more counts. V usage is TRBV3-1 and J usage is TRBJ2-1; 12 bases map to TRBD2. V lost 0 bases, J lost 9 bases, and 6 bases stayed unmatched. The CDR3 is made up of 16 amino acids. Germline V lookup: CDR1 LGHDT, CDR2 YNNKEL (reference sequence). The chain's CDR3 is CASSQEPSGREVEQFF. The CDR3 DNA follows: TGTGCCAGCAGCCAAGAGCCTAGCGGGAGGGAAGTTGAGCAGTTCTTC.

This clonotype occurred many times. The chain recombines TRBV2 with TRBJ2-7; TRBD2 is a possible D gene (6 bases). This CDR3 comprises 11 residues. The V end lost 8 bases, the J end lost 8 bases, and 13 bases lay between the germline ends. Germline CDR1 is SNHLY and CDR2 is FYNNEI. CDR3 nucleotides: TGTGCCAGCGGGAGGCAGGTACAGCAGTACTTC. This gives the protein CASGRQVQQYF.

The chain uses TRBV18 and TRBJ1-6; D is ambiguous. Between the trimmed V and J ends, which lost 3 bases and 0 bases, there was a span of 6 bases. The CDR3 covers 15 residues. Per germline, CDR1 KGHSH and CDR2 LQKENI. CDR3 in amino acids: CASSPQDSYNSPLHF. The CDR3 region has the DNA TGTGCCAGCTCACCCCAGGACTCCTATAATTCACCCCTCCACTTT.

In this sample, this clonotype turned up many times. The V call is TRBV6-2 or TRBV6-3, the J call TRBJ1-1; unclear D gene. CDR1 and CDR2 from the germline V gene are MNHEY and SVGEGT. The germline V and J ends were trimmed by 8 bases and 5 bases, with 15 bases remaining between them. The CDR3 contains 13 residues. CDR3 sequence reads: CASSVARWTEAFF. The CDR3 DNA reads as TGTGCCAGCTCCGTGGCAAGATGGACTGAAGCTTTCTTT.

This chain connects TRBV11-1 to TRBJ1-2, with 9 bases that match TRBD1. With V trimmed by 0 bases and J by 2 bases, 10 bases remained unmatched. CDR1 is SGHAT and CDR2 is FQDESV in the germline V gene (reference sequence). The CDR3 loop spans 18 amino acids. CDR3 nucleotides: TGTGCCAGCAGCTTAGCCTCCGGGACAGGGCCTACGAACTATGGCTACACCTTC. This codes for CASSLASGTGPTNYGYTF.

This clonotype showed up many times. This sequence joins TRBV5-1 and TRBJ1-4; D may be TRBD1 (5 bases). Germline CDR1 and CDR2: SGHRS and YFSETQ. Trimming stripped 4 bases from V and 7 bases from J, with 14 bases between. The CDR3 runs to 14 residues. The CDR3 here is CASSASGGGEKLFF. In DNA, the CDR3 is TGCGCCAGCAGCGCCTCGGGGGGGGGTGAAAAACTGTTTTTT. Combining the CDR3 with reference TRBV5-1 and TRBJ1-4 gives the whole variable domain KAGVTQTPRYLIKTRGQQVTLSCSPISGHRSVSWYQQTPGQGLQFLFEYFSETQRNKGNFPGRFSGRQFSNSRSEMNVSTLELGDSALYLCASSASGGGEKLFFGSGTQLSVL.

This clonotype was detected many times. The J gene is TRBJ2-1, the V gene TRBV9; TRBD2 aligns across 7 bases. V shed 0 bases and J 4 bases; nucleotides not matched to a gene: 4. Germline V gene data show CDR1 as SGDLS and CDR2 as YYNGEE. This CDR3 is 15 amino acids long. The CDR3 is CASSVGLAEYNEQFF. For the CDR3, the DNA is TGTGCCAGCAGCGTAGGGCTAGCGGAATACAATGAGCAGTTCTTC. The whole variable domain, remainder taken from reference TRBV9 and TRBJ2-1, is DSGVTQTPKHLITATGQRVTLRCSPRSGDLSVYWYQQSLDQGLQFLIQYYNGEERAKGNILERFSAQQFPDLHSELNLSSLELGDSALYFCASSVGLAEYNEQFFGPGTRLTVL.

This clonotype was seen at least ten times. The chain employs TRBV7-9 and TRBJ2-1; the match to TRBD2 covers 7 bases. CDR3 length: 14 amino acids. Germline assignment: CDR1 SEHNR and CDR2 FQNEAQ (reference sequence). Germline trimming cut 5 bases from V and 3 bases from J; bases unmatched to any gene: 4. The CDR3 DNA reads as TGTGCCAGCAGCCGGGGGACTAACTACAATGAGCAGTTCTTC. It yields the protein CASSRGTNYNEQFF.

This clonotype showed up many times. The genes are TRBV29-1 and TRBJ2-7; D is possibly TRBD2 (6 bases). This CDR3 has 13 residues. Trimming left V 4 bases short and J 2 bases short, with 12 bases between. Germline CDR1 is SQVTM and CDR2 is ANQGSEA. CDR3 bases: TGCAGCGTTGCGCCTAGCGCCGCCTACGAGCAGTACTTC. It is translated as CSVAPSAAYEQYF.

This clonotype was counted many times. V is TRBV10-3 and J is TRBJ2-5; the match to TRBD1 covers 8 bases. The CDR3 sequence is 15 residues long. Germline V lookup: CDR1 ENHRY, CDR2 SYGVKD. V shed 6 bases and J 0 bases; nucleotides not matched to a gene: 6. Here the CDR3 DNA reads TGTGCCATCAGCGAGGACAGGGCCCACCAAGAGACCCAGTACTTC. Translating it yields CAISEDRAHQETQYF.

This chain uses TRBV13 with TRBJ1-6, with D uncertain. V dropped 5 bases and J dropped 8 bases, with 13 bases sitting between them. This CDR3 comprises 14 residues. Germline V gene sequence: CDR1 PRHDT, CDR2 FYEKMQ (reference sequence). The CDR3: CASSTLVLDSPLHF. The CDR3 bases are TGTGCCAGCAGCACACTGGTCCTGGATTCACCCCTCCACTTT. Looking up the rest from reference TRBV13 and TRBJ1-6 gives the full variable domain: AAGVIQSPRHLIKEKRETATLKCYPIPRHDTVYWYQQGPGQDPQFLISFYEKMQSDKGSIPDRFSAQQFSDYHSELNMSSLELGDSALYFCASSTLVLDSPLHFGNGTRLTVT.

V and J are TRBV7-2 and TRBJ1-1, with TRBD1 matching over 8 bases. CDR3 length: 18 residues. The trim removed 2 bases at V and 1 base at J, leaving 12 bases unmatched. Germline V gene sequence: CDR1 SGHTA, CDR2 FQGNSA. The DNA for the CDR3 is TGTGCCAGCAGCTTACCCCGATCTGGACAGGGAAGGAACACTGAAGCTTTCTTT. Encoded protein: CASSLPRSGQGRNTEAFF.

In its sample, this clonotype was seen many times. CDR3 amino acids: CASSPSKNYEQYF. DNA for the CDR3: TGTGCCAGCAGCCCAAGCAAGAACTACGAGCAGTACTTC. The chain has TRBV7-8 and TRBJ2-7; D is undetermined. V was pared by 5 bases and J by 3 bases, with 11 bases between. The CDR3 runs to 13 residues. CDR1 is SGHVS, CDR2 FQNEAQ, per germline.

This clonotype was counted ten times or more. The chain combines TRBV7-9 with TRBJ2-3; TRBD1 matches 9 bases. CDR1 and CDR2 (germline): SEHNR, FQNEAQ (reference sequence). Germline trimming cut 2 bases from V and 6 bases from J; bases unmatched to any gene: 6. The CDR3 covers 15 residues. CDR3 coding DNA: TGTGCCAGCAGCTTATGGGGACAGGGTAGTGATACGCAGTATTTT. Translation: CASSLWGQGSDTQYF.

This clonotype was observed at least ten times. This rearrangement joins TRBV20-1 to TRBJ1-2; 8 bases are a match to TRBD1. This CDR3 region has 14 residues. Germline CDR1 reads DFQATT; CDR2 reads SNEGSKA (reference sequence). Unmatched junction bases numbered 5, after V lost 1 base and J lost 4 bases. The CDR3 spells CSARVFDRGYGYTF. CDR3 DNA sequence: TGCAGTGCTAGAGTGTTCGACAGGGGCTATGGCTACACCTTC.

This clonotype came up many times. The V call is TRBV29-1, the J call TRBJ1-1, with unresolved D. The V gene lost 4 bases and the J gene lost 7 bases, with 10 bases spanning the gap. The CDR3 is made up of 11 amino acids. Germline values: CDR1 SQVTM, CDR2 ANQGSEA. CDR3 residues: CSVGRTLEAFF. For the CDR3, the DNA is TGCAGCGTTGGACGAACACTTGAAGCTTTCTTT.

The V and J genes are TRBV15 and TRBJ1-2, with unresolved D. Germline V CDR1 and CDR2: LNHNV, YYDKDF (reference sequence). V was shortened by 1 base and J by 10 bases, with 13 bases between the two germline ends. CDR3 length equals 13 residues. The CDR3 DNA is TGTGCCACCAGCAGAGTTGGGCCCCCGGTCTACACCTTC. Translated, it gives CATSRVGPPVYTF. Together with reference TRBV15 and TRBJ1-2, the CDR3 gives the full variable domain: DAMVIQNPRYQVTQFGKPVTLSCSQTLNHNVMYWYQQKSSQAPKLLFHYYDKDFNNEADTPDNFQSRRPNTSFCFLDIRSPGLGDTAMYLCATSRVGPPVYTFGSGTRLTVV.